This T cell receptor beta chain is from a study of cytomegalovirus exposure and HLA in healthy donors. With 60 Vbeta and 13 Jbeta primers, the PCR was carried out. The protocol was immunoSEQ multiplex PCR, while the TCRdb copy is restricted to in-frame clones and leaves out a portion. The table shows approximately 190,000 clones, with 75% to 85% occurring only once. Trimming removed 0 bases from V and 1 base from J, with 4 bases in between. This CDR3 has 14 amino acids. Germline V gene sequence: CDR1 SGHRS, CDR2 YFSETQ. Study-wide points: In an earlier analysis, about 87% or about 30%: the productive usage of most TCR beta V segments. Cytomegalovirus status, reportedly, was diagnosed with high specificity and sensitivity by the classifier.

Details on this clone: The target antigen is unknown.

The source of this sequence is a woman under 30 in good health and CMV-seronegative. Sequenced sample: PBMCs. The chain uses TRBV5-1 and TRBJ2-2; D gene ambiguous. CDR3 sequence (DNA): TGCGCCAGCAGCTTGGACAGGAACACCGGGGAGCTGTTTTTT. Protein sequence: CASSLDRNTGELFF.